What follows describes a single T cell receptor beta chain. The target of this receptor is not known. Base-call qualities are not available, and no considerably larger clone is one nucleotide away. This record belongs to a study of blood T cell repertoires in COVID-19 (dated by TCRdb to the early 2020s). Background for the entire study: Samples from collaborators originated in the United States, Italy and Spain and spanned both the acute and convalescent phases of COVID-19. Samples were obtained from the ongoing ImmuneRACE study (first 160 participants) and from some 1,300 subjects provided by 6 global collaborators. The repertoires were released in a freely available public database meant as a resource for research on the immune response to SARS-CoV-2. The material from the prospective study consisted of cDNA or gDNA derived from T cells, B-cell-depleted T cells, or PBMCs. Where available, HLA class I and class II types were obtained from metadata supplied by the sample provider rather than from assay-based typing. Deeply sampled blood TCRbeta repertoires from subjects exposed to, actively infected with, or recovered from COVID-19 were included in the dataset. Nearly every sample came with metadata listing a de-identified subject ID, COVID-19 status, age in years and sex.

TCRbeta CDR3 regions were amplified from genomic DNA by means of the immunoSEQ Assay, a bias-controlled multiplex PCR. Per the original workflow: The number of nucleated cells in each sample was estimated from the amplification of reference gene primers within the assay. To quantify the absolute abundance of each unique TCRbeta CDR3 rearrangement, sequence reads were collapsed and filtered. For each sample, productive Simpson clonality was calculated by taking the square root of Simpson's diversity index across productive rearrangements. The table was pulled from immuneACCESS by TCRdb, which kept in-frame rearrangements only. Such tables lose some clones; where checked, under half of the loss comes from unresolved V genes, and the rest has no known cause. V and J calls and clone size come straight from that table; D and trimming were deduced from the DNA. This sample has fewer than 250,000 clones in its table, and 85% to 90% of those were observed once. Jointly, the top ten make up about 1% of the sample.

What the research found in general, with its limitations: How much clinical and demographic metadata was included differed by source and by participant, and the metadata was provided uncurated.

Participants in the prospective study were aged roughly 18 to 89 years, lived in about two dozen United States geographic areas, and enrolled through a virtual design. Cohort assignment in the prospective study relied on participant-reported clinical history from a screening survey and a study questionnaire. A participant counted as exposed if, within 2 weeks of entering the study, that participant had been in contact with someone who had a PCR-confirmed or clinician-diagnosed COVID-19 case. Mobile phlebotomists in the prospective study collected whole blood, serum and a nasopharyngeal or oropharyngeal swab from every participant. Prospective study participants could optionally give additional blood draws and questionnaires over an approximately 2-month period. Before DNA extraction, blood samples from the prospective study were shipped at room temperature or frozen. V is shortened by 4 bases, J by 2 bases, and the region joining them spans 14 bases. The CDR3 has 16 amino acids, counting the end cysteine and phenylalanine. This entry keeps only the CDR3 DNA: 48 bases, framed from base 1. Sequences KGHDR (CDR1) and SFDVKD (CDR2) are obtained from the germline V gene.

Source material: PBMCs or T cells enriched from blood (not recorded which). The source is a man in his fifties or sixties who had been exposed to COVID-19. The sequence joins TRBV24-1 to TRBJ2-1; TRBD2 is perhaps the D gene, given 6 matching bases. The CDR3 reads CATSERTIRTYNEQFF. The DNA reads TGTGCCACCAGTGAAAGGACTATCCGGACCTACAATGAGCAGTTCTTC.